These 7 T cell receptor beta chains were all obtained from the same sample, sequenced in a study of beta chain features in type 1 diabetes. Sequencing targeted expressed TCRB transcripts, as all isolated RNA had been reverse transcribed. The protocol was immunoSEQ multiplex PCR, while the TCRdb copy is restricted to in-frame clones and leaves out a portion. The table lists 450,000 to 550,000 clones, around 28% of them singletons, with about 0.065% in the top ten. Sequencing was performed on naive CD4+ T cells from blood. Every receptor here comes from a man aged 18 to 30 in good health.

The chain joins TRBV18 to TRBJ1-1, with TRBD1 identical over 7 bases. The CDR3 is 14 residues long. The J segment lost 1 base and the V segment lost 5 bases, leaving 4 bases of the junction unmatched. The germline V gene encodes CDR1 KGHSH and CDR2 LQKENI. Written as DNA, the CDR3 is TGTGCCAGCTCATTAGGACAGGCGAACACTGAAGCTTTCTTT. Translated: CASSLGQANTEAFF.

The rearrangement joins TRBV30 to TRBJ2-7, with D possibly being TRBD1 or TRBD2 (5 bases each). The CDR3 is made up of 13 amino acids. The V gene's germline CDR1 is GTSNPN and CDR2 SVGIG (reference sequence). V lost 3 bases to trimming and J lost 6 bases, with 15 bases between them. The CDR3 protein is CAWSFLGEREQYF. The CDR3, as DNA: TGTGCCTGGAGCTTTTTGGGGGAACGCGAGCAGTACTTC.

The J gene is TRBJ1-2, the V gene TRBV7-9; D gene uncertain. CDR1 is SEHNR and CDR2 is FQNEAQ in the germline V gene (reference sequence). This CDR3 has 11 residues. The V and J ends lost 7 bases and 7 bases respectively, with 10 bases between them. Here the CDR3 reads CASKEAGGYTF. The CDR3 DNA sequence: TGTGCCAGCAAAGAGGCTGGTGGCTACACCTTC.

This clone has only a few counts. The rearrangement uses TRBV30 and TRBJ2-7; 9 bases match TRBD1. The CDR3 is 13 amino acids. Germline V CDR1 and CDR2: GTSNPN, SVGIG (reference sequence). The J segment lost 5 bases and the V segment lost 7 bases, leaving 9 bases of the junction unmatched. CDR3 loop: CASDRDRVNEQYF. The CDR3, as DNA: TGTGCCTCTGACCGGGACAGGGTTAACGAGCAGTACTTC.

V is TRBV20-1 and J is TRBJ2-3, with no clear D. The germline gives CDR1 DFQATT, CDR2 SNEGSKA (reference sequence). The V end lost 7 bases, the J end lost 8 bases, and 13 bases lay between the germline ends. CDR3 length equals 11 residues. CDR3 in DNA: TGCAGTGTTCATAAGTTGGGTACGCAGTATTTT. This gives the protein CSVHKLGTQYF.

The chain joins TRBV30 to TRBJ2-7; no clear D gene. Germline CDR1 GTSNPN, CDR2 SVGIG (reference sequence). V gave up 4 bases and J gave up 7 bases, with 14 bases separating them. The length of the CDR3 is 12 residues. This chain's CDR3 is CAWTLERTEQYF. In DNA form, the CDR3 reads TGTGCCTGGACGTTGGAGAGAACGGAGCAGTACTTC.

V gene TRBV2 combines with J gene TRBJ2-1; 8 bases are a match to TRBD2. With V trimmed by 3 bases and J by 10 bases, 5 bases remained unmatched. CDR1 is SNHLY, CDR2 FYNNEI, per germline. The CDR3 extends over 13 amino acids. The CDR3 here is CASSDSSSGEQFF. DNA of the CDR3: TGTGCCAGCAGTGACTCTTCTAGCGGGGAGCAGTTCTTC.